The present T cell receptor beta chain was sequenced within a study of shared clonotypes between healthy human individuals. About 30,000 T cell genomes, or about 190 ng DNA, went into the sorted-subset replicate PCRs. Clones were read by immunoSEQ multiplex PCR, and TCRdb kept only the in-frame ones, dropping some. The sample has some 500,000 clones, roughly 95% seen once; the top ten hold around 0.066%. CDR1 and CDR2 (germline): MGHRA, YSYEKL. The CDR3 spans 17 residues. Trimming stripped 0 bases from V and 0 bases from J, with 12 bases between. Free of recent acute infections or vaccinations, the donors were healthy HIV-negative adults.

The rearrangement joins TRBV4-1 to TRBJ2-1; D may be TRBD2 (5 bases). The clonotype comes from a woman aged 25 to 39 in good health. The source material was naive CD4+ T cells sorted from blood. The sample's subset: CD45RA+ positively selected. The CDR3, as DNA: TGCGCCAGCAGCCAAGACCTAGCTACGAGCTCCTACAATGAGCAGTTCTTC. It encodes CASSQDLATSSYNEQFF.